The entry that follows covers one T cell receptor beta chain sequence. Its antigen is not known. This CDR3 spans 15 amino acids. The junction had 6 bases not matched to a gene; V was cut back by 6 bases and J by 2 bases. TCRdb reprocessed the 5' RACE reads with MiXCR, giving one entry per CDR3 protein. Of 450,000 to 650,000 distinct CDR3 sequences listed, around 15% are singletons. The data belong to a study of identical twins. Notes on the study in general: Cross-sectional statistical analysis, not tracking of the same donors, underpinned the conclusions. Memory repertoires showed no such pattern, whereas abundant cord blood beta clonotypes carried fewer insertions.

The donor group consisted entirely of healthy Caucasians. These records were also assigned to another study, of yellow fever vaccine responses in identical twins.

Sequences were obtained from CD4+ T cells sorted from blood. The V gene is TRBV12-3 or TRBV12-4, the J gene TRBJ2-1; the match to TRBD1 covers 8 bases. The source is a woman between 18 and 29 years old in good health. CDR3 in amino acids: CASSHRGSTYNEQFF. DNA of the CDR3: TGTGCCAGCAGCCACAGGGGGAGCACCTACAATGAGCAGTTCTTC.